These 24 T cell receptor beta chains were all obtained from the same sample, sequenced in a study of CD8+ T cells in alopecia areata. Extracted from the samples, RNA was reverse transcribed into cDNA to serve as the sequencing template. TCRdb's copy holds only in-frame clones and misses some; the assay was immunoSEQ multiplex PCR. The data show 150,000 or so clones, 45% to 60% seen once. Source material: CD4+ T cells sorted from blood. The source of these receptors is a human donor with alopecia areata.

This clone was seen a handful of times. The rearrangement links TRBV5-1 to TRBJ2-2; D is unclear. The CDR3 is 13 amino acids. With 0 bases removed from V and 5 bases from J, the gap between germline ends came to 5 bases. The V gene's germline CDR1 is SGHRS and CDR2 YFSETQ. The CDR3 DNA reads as TGCGCCAGCAGCTTGGGGCAGACCGGGGAGCTGTTTTTT. Translating gives CASSLGQTGELFF.

This clone has only a few counts. The chain employs TRBV30 and TRBJ2-1; D ambiguous. V was clipped by 3 bases and J by 5 bases, with 11 bases between them. This CDR3 is built from 13 residues. Germline lookup yields CDR1 GTSNPN and CDR2 SVGIG (reference sequence). The CDR3 region is CAWSARLHNEQFF. The CDR3 DNA sequence: TGTGCCTGGAGCGCAAGGCTCCACAATGAGCAGTTCTTC.

This rearrangement joins TRBV4-1 to TRBJ2-7; D gene ambiguous. V was trimmed by 0 bases and J by 0 bases, leaving 6 bases between them. Germline values: CDR1 MGHRA, CDR2 YSYEKL. There are 14 residues in the CDR3. The CDR3 DNA sequence: TGCGCCAGCAGCCAAGACTACTTCTCCTACGAGCAGTACTTC. Amino acids: CASSQDYFSYEQYF.

This clone was detected a few times. J is TRBJ2-1 and V is TRBV28; 7 bases line up with TRBD2. After removal of 6 bases from V and 2 bases from J, the junction contained 7 bases not matched to a gene. Germline CDR1 is MDHEN and CDR2 is SYDVKM. The CDR3 runs to 15 residues. The DNA of the CDR3 is TGTGCCAGCAGCGGAGCGGGATATGCCTACAATGAGCAGTTCTTC. Its protein is CASSGAGYAYNEQFF.

This sequence joins TRBV2 and TRBJ2-7; perhaps TRBD2 as D (5 bases). CDR3 size: 14 residues. V was cut by 7 bases and J by 5 bases, with 18 bases left in between. In germline, CDR1 is SNHLY, CDR2 FYNNEI. CDR3 nucleotides: TGTGCCAGCATTGAGAGGAACGCGGGCCACGAGCAGTACTTC. Translated, it gives CASIERNAGHEQYF.

V and J are TRBV4-1 and TRBJ2-5, with 7 bases aligning to TRBD2. Germline-derived CDR1 and CDR2 are MGHRA and YSYEKL. V shed 0 bases and J 5 bases; nucleotides not matched to a gene: 12. This CDR3 is built from 17 residues. The CDR3 sequence is CASSQEWLAATGETQYF. CDR3 nucleotides: TGCGCCAGCAGCCAAGAGTGGCTAGCGGCCACGGGGGAGACCCAGTACTTC.

Only a few counts were recorded for this clone. This chain links TRBV19 with TRBJ2-1; D is possibly TRBD2 (5 bases). Germline V gene sequence: CDR1 LNHDA, CDR2 SQIVND (reference sequence). The V gene lost 6 bases and the J gene lost 4 bases, with 13 bases spanning the gap. This CDR3 has 14 residues. The CDR3 region is CASSPPRGYNEQFF. CDR3 coding DNA: TGTGCCAGTAGCCCACCCCGGGGATACAATGAGCAGTTCTTC.

The V and J genes are TRBV11-2 and TRBJ2-4; tentative D call: TRBD2 (6 bases). The germline V gene has CDR1 SGHAT and CDR2 FQNNGV. This CDR3 spans 15 amino acids. V lost 1 base, J lost 8 bases, and 15 bases lay in between. The CDR3 coding sequence is TGTGCCAGCAGCTTAGGGGACTCCCACTCGGACATTCAGTACTTC. It encodes CASSLGDSHSDIQYF.

This chain links TRBV28 with TRBJ1-4; possible D gene TRBD1, 6 bases. In germline, CDR1 is MDHEN, CDR2 SYDVKM. With 5 bases removed from V and 6 bases from J, the gap between germline ends came to 13 bases. The CDR3 runs 14 residues. CDR3 sequence: CASSPIQGYEKLFF. The CDR3 region has the DNA TGTGCCAGCAGTCCTATACAGGGTTATGAAAAACTGTTTTTT.

This chain joins TRBV30 and TRBJ1-4; D perhaps matches TRBD1 (5 bases). The CDR3 is made up of 12 amino acids. The V gene lost 1 base and the J gene lost 11 bases, with 11 bases spanning the gap. Germline V gives CDR1 GTSNPN, CDR2 SVGIG (reference sequence). CDR3 DNA sequence: TGTGCCTGGAGTGCCTTCGGGGACAAACTGTTTTTT. Translating it yields CAWSAFGDKLFF.

This sequence joins TRBV5-6 and TRBJ2-3; possibly TRBD2 for D (5 bases). Trimming took 2 bases from V and 3 from J, leaving 13 bases between them. CDR3 size: 15 residues. Germline V gene data show CDR1 as SGHDT and CDR2 as YYEEEE. The CDR3 spells CASSLKRVVTDTQYF. In nucleotides, the CDR3 is TGTGCCAGCAGCTTAAAGAGGGTGGTGACAGATACGCAGTATTTT.

V is TRBV27 and J is TRBJ1-1; no clear D gene. The CDR3 has 13 residues. Trimming took off 8 bases at V and 4 bases at J, with 14 bases between the two ends. Germline CDR1 is MNHEY and CDR2 is SMNVEV (reference sequence). The CDR3 sequence: CASGSRGSTEAFF. The CDR3 DNA sequence: TGTGCCAGCGGATCTCGTGGGAGCACTGAAGCTTTCTTT.

The chain couples TRBV6-5 to TRBJ2-5; weak D call: TRBD2 (7 bases). The CDR3 has 13 residues. Deletions cut 6 bases from V and 5 bases from J, with 13 bases between. Germline V lookup: CDR1 MNHEY, CDR2 SVGAGI. The CDR3 here is CASSQGGVETQYF. The DNA for the CDR3 is TGTGCCAGCAGCCAAGGGGGGGTTGAGACCCAGTACTTC.

This clone was seen only a few times. V and J are TRBV11-2 and TRBJ2-1; tentative D call: TRBD1 (5 bases). Deletions cut 5 bases from V and 1 base from J, with 15 bases between. Germline CDR1 SGHAT, CDR2 FQNNGV. This CDR3 spans 16 amino acids. The CDR3 DNA reads TGTGCCAGCAGCCGGCAGGGTTTCGGGTCCTACAATGAGCAGTTCTTC. It is translated as CASSRQGFGSYNEQFF.

The chain uses TRBV11-1 and TRBJ2-1; D unresolved. With 1 base removed from V and 0 bases from J, the gap between germline ends came to 10 bases. Germline loops: CDR1 SGHAT, CDR2 FQDESV (reference sequence). This CDR3 is 16 amino acids long. This CDR3 is CASSLGDRPSYNEQFF. CDR3 sequence (DNA): TGTGCCAGCAGCTTAGGTGACCGTCCCTCCTACAATGAGCAGTTCTTC.

The V and J genes are TRBV29-1 and TRBJ2-7; TRBD2 agrees at 9 bases. Germline CDR1 is SQVTM and CDR2 is ANQGSEA. V lost 6 bases, J lost 1 base, and 4 bases stayed unmatched. The CDR3 has 13 amino acids. DNA of the CDR3: TGCAGCGTCCGGGGACTAGCTTCCTACGAGCAGTACTTC. It translates to CSVRGLASYEQYF.

V gene TRBV2 combines with J gene TRBJ2-2; D ambiguous. From germline, CDR1 is SNHLY and CDR2 FYNNEI. V lost 5 bases to trimming and J lost 2 bases, with 12 bases between them. The CDR3 is 15 amino acids. Here the CDR3 DNA reads TGTGCCAGCAGTTCAACTATTACAAACACCGGGGAGCTGTTTTTT. This sequence encodes CASSSTITNTGELFF.

This clone was seen a handful of times. The chain carries TRBV7-8 and TRBJ2-3, with D possibly being TRBD1 (5 bases). The germline V gene has CDR1 SGHVS and CDR2 FQNEAQ. There are 15 residues in the CDR3. Trimming pared 1 base from V and 5 bases from J, leaving 13 bases between. The chain's CDR3 is CASSLGQGGIDTQYF. DNA for the CDR3: TGTGCCAGCAGCTTAGGGCAGGGTGGGATAGATACGCAGTATTTT.

The genes are TRBV9 and TRBJ2-2, with a tentative D call TRBD2 (5 bases). Per germline, CDR1 SGDLS and CDR2 YYNGEE. The CDR3 has 15 amino acids. The V end was cut by 5 bases, the J end by 7 bases, with 18 bases between. CDR3 in DNA: TGTGCCAGCAGTAGTGCTAGCCGTGTTGACGGGGAGCTGTTTTTT. Translating it yields CASSSASRVDGELFF.

V and J are TRBV7-6 and TRBJ2-5; D is possibly TRBD1 (6 bases). The CDR3 contains 14 residues. From germline, CDR1 is SGHVS and CDR2 FNYEAQ. V was pared by 5 bases and J by 4 bases, with 14 bases between. CDR3 region: CASSATGSGETQYF. In DNA, the CDR3 is TGTGCCAGCAGCGCGACAGGATCGGGAGAGACCCAGTACTTC.

This clone was counted a few times. The chain combines TRBV15 with TRBJ2-7; no reliable D call. V was cut by 0 bases and J by 6 bases, with 6 bases left in between. Germline CDR1 is LNHNV and CDR2 is YYDKDF (reference sequence). The CDR3 spans 12 residues. CDR3 DNA sequence: TGTGCCACCAGCAGAGATTTGGGCGAGCAGTACTTC. Amino acids: CATSRDLGEQYF.

The chain combines TRBV6-1 with TRBJ1-1; D is undetermined. V shed 2 bases and J shed 3 bases, with 10 bases lying between them. CDR1 MNHNS and CDR2 SASEGT come from the germline V gene. The CDR3 has 14 residues. The CDR3 DNA reads TGTGCCAGCAGTGAACCCACGTTATACACTGAAGCTTTCTTT. Encoded protein: CASSEPTLYTEAFF.

J is TRBJ2-7 and V is TRBV5-8; 10 bases match TRBD2. The CDR3 runs to 13 residues. The V segment lost 1 base and the J segment 5 bases; nucleotides outside the gene matches: 0. Germline CDR1 reads SGHTS; CDR2 reads YDEGEE. CDR3 sequence reads: CASSLLAGDEQYF. The DNA for the CDR3 is TGTGCCAGCAGCTTGCTAGCGGGAGACGAGCAGTACTTC.

A word on this clone: The sample carries other DNA sequences with the same CDR3. The chain links TRBV18 to TRBJ2-5; D unresolved. Germline V gives CDR1 KGHSH, CDR2 LQKENI. The CDR3 contains 11 residues. V was shortened by 6 bases and J by 2 bases, with 4 bases between the two germline ends. CDR3 residues: CASSLQETQYF. CDR3 nucleotides: TGTGCCAGCTCCTTACAAGAGACCCAGTACTTC. Supplemented by reference TRBV18 and TRBJ2-5, the full variable domain reads NAGVMQNPRHLVRRRGQEARLRCSPMKGHSHVYWYRQLPEEGLKFMVYLQKENIIDESGMPKERFSAEFPKEGPSILRIQQVVRGDSAAYFCASSLQETQYFGPGTRLLVL.